This TCR beta chain came from a study of Graves' ophthalmopathy and Graves' hyperthyroidism. Amplification of the TCR beta CDR3 regions used RNA transcripts (as template). HTBI primers served in a first-round RT-PCR, which a second-round multiplex PCR followed. MiXCR, applied by TCRdb to the multiplex PCR reads, yields one record per CDR3 protein. In the table there are around 520,000 distinct CDR3 sequences, just under 40% of which are singletons. CDR1 is MNHEY, CDR2 SVGAGI, per germline. V lost 6 bases to trimming and J lost 4 bases, with 7 bases between them. The CDR3 length is 13 residues. Thyroid ultrasound, orbital computed tomography, TRAb, serum thyroxine and clinical symptoms formed the basis of diagnosis.

Specimen: peripheral blood or thyroid tissue (not recorded which). This TCR came from an adult man with Graves' hyperthyroidism. V is TRBV6-5 and J is TRBJ2-6, with D unresolved. The CDR3 here is CASSNQGANVLTF. The CDR3 DNA is TGTGCCAGCAGCAATCAGGGGGCCAACGTCCTGACTTTC.